The rows below give T cell receptor beta chains drawn from one sample of a study of OX40 agonist ivuxolimab in advanced cancers. Assay used: immunoSEQ multiplex PCR; TCRdb lists only in-frame clones, some missing. The data show roughly 130,000 clones, about 94% seen once. The specimen was CD4+ or CD8+ T cells sorted from blood, collected in a trial of the OX40 agonist ivuxolimab. The receptors here all came from an adult with an advanced solid tumor such as melanoma, head and neck, liver or kidney cancer. Each CDR3 is given with its conserved first and last residue. D genes are given only for firm matches. The size of a clone is reported for some rows only, either as once, few or many, or as a class for expanded clones.

.,TRBV10-3,TRBJ2-3,.,TGTGCCATCAGTGAGCCCCCTATGGTCCCCACTGGCGGGGATACGCAGTATTTT,CAISEPPMVPTGGDTQYF
.,TRBV7-9,TRBJ2-7,TRBD1,TGTGCCAGCAGCTTAGCAGCAGGGGGCGTGTACGAGCAGTACTTC,CASSLAAGGVYEQYF
once,TRBV5-1,TRBJ2-2,.,TGCGCCAGCAGCTTGGAAAGTAACACCGGGGAGCTGTTTTTT,CASSLESNTGELFF
.,TRBV7-2,TRBJ1-3,.,TGTGCCAGCAGCTTTAGGGGCGAGGGAAACACCATATATTTT,CASSFRGEGNTIYF
.,TRBV13,TRBJ2-7,.,TGTGCCAGCAGCTCTCGATCTAGGGACACCCACTACGAGCAGTACTTC,CASSSRSRDTHYEQYF
.,TRBV7-2,TRBJ2-4,.,TGTGCCAGCAGCTTAGCTTGGGAAGCCGACGGTTCAATAGCCAAAAACATTCAGTACTTC,CASSLAWEADGSIAKNIQYF
.,TRBV7-9,TRBJ2-3,TRBD1,TGTGCCAGCAGCCCGGGACAGCCCACAGATACGCAGTATTTT,CASSPGQPTDTQYF
once,TRBV18,TRBJ1-5,.,TGTGCCAGCTCACCTACCGGACAAGTCAATCAGCCCCAGCATTTT,CASSPTGQVNQPQHF
.,TRBV6-1,TRBJ1-1,TRBD1,TGTGCCAGCAGGGAATACAGGGGCGAGAACACTGAAGCTTTCTTT,CASREYRGENTEAFF
.,TRBV6-5,TRBJ1-2,.,TGTGCCAGCAGCCGGGGACACAGGGATGGCTACACCTTC,CASSRGHRDGYTF
once,TRBV7-4,TRBJ2-7,.,TGTGCCAGCAGCTCGGACCGCTACGAGCAGTACTTC,CASSSDRYEQYF
.,TRBV6-5,TRBJ2-3,TRBD2,TGTGCCAGTTCACGGGGGGCAGATACGCAGTATTTT,CASSRGADTQYF
.,TRBV6-5,TRBJ1-3,.,TGTGCCAGCAGTTACTCGAGAGGGAGTGGAAACACCATATATTTT,CASSYSRGSGNTIYF
.,TRBV4-1,TRBJ1-6,.,TGCGCCAGCAGCCAAGAAAGGGGGGCCTCCCTAAATTCACCCCTCCACTTT,CASSQERGASLNSPLHF
.,TRBV2,TRBJ1-3,.,TGTGCCAGCGGGTTCGGGGGGAGGGCAAACACCATATATTTT,CASGFGGRANTIYF
.,TRBV11-2,TRBJ1-2,.,TGTGCCAGCAGCCCTACAGGGTTTGGCTACACCTTC,CASSPTGFGYTF
once,TRBV5-1,TRBJ2-7,.,TGCGCCAGCAGGGCGGGACCCGAGCAGTACTTC,CASRAGPEQYF
.,TRBV6-6,TRBJ2-7,.,TGTGCCAGCAGTCTGGGGATGGGTTCCTACGAGCAGTACTTC,CASSLGMGSYEQYF
.,TRBV18,TRBJ2-7,TRBD2,TGTGCCAGCTCATCGGGGACTAGCGACTCCTACGAGCAGTACTTC,CASSSGTSDSYEQYF
.,TRBV19,TRBJ2-2,TRBD2,TGTGCCAGTAGTCCCCCACCGGGACTAGCGCAAGCCCGGGAGCTGTTTTTT,CASSPPPGLAQARELFF
.,TRBV19,TRBJ2-5,.,TGTGCCAGTAGTATAGTGGCCCAAGAGACCCAGTACTTC,CASSIVAQETQYF
once,TRBV19,TRBJ1-2,.,TGTGCCAGTAGTCCCGAGGAGGGGCCCCTTGCTAACTATGGCTACACCTTC,CASSPEEGPLANYGYTF
.,TRBV19,TRBJ2-5,.,TGTGCCAGTAGTATCGCTTCAGGGCCGCTAGAGACCCAGTACTTC,CASSIASGPLETQYF
once,TRBV19,TRBJ2-5,.,TGTGCCAGTAGTAACCCCCCCCAAGAGACCCAGTACTTC,CASSNPPQETQYF
.,TRBV6-5,TRBJ2-7,.,TGTGCCAGCAGTTACTCGAGTTTCACCCCCTACGAGCAGTACTTC,CASSYSSFTPYEQYF
.,TRBV7-8,TRBJ2-7,TRBD1,TGTGCCAGCAGCTTCCGGGACAGGGGGTGGTCCGAGCAGTACTTC,CASSFRDRGWSEQYF
once,TRBV7-2,TRBJ2-1,TRBD2,TGTGCCAGCAGCTTAGGCGGGAGTAATGAGCAGTTCTTC,CASSLGGSNEQFF
.,TRBV2,TRBJ1-2,.,TGTGCCAGCAGTGAAAGACAGGCGGGCGGCTACACCTTC,CASSERQAGGYTF
.,TRBV5-3,TRBJ1-5,.,TGTGCCAGAAGCCCCCAACTCGGGGGAAGAGGACCCCAGCATTTT,CARSPQLGGRGPQHF
.,TRBV4-2,TRBJ2-3,TRBD2,TGTGCCAGCAGCCAAGATGGGGACCCGCGGGAGCTCGCAGATACGCAGTATTTT,CASSQDGDPRELADTQYF